A single sample is the source of the 5 T cell receptor beta chains below, sequenced in a study of T cell changes during pregnancy in multiple sclerosis. Assay: immunoSEQ multiplex PCR; the TCRdb copy retains only in-frame clones and omits some. This table holds approximately 35,000 clones, roughly 87% found once. This sample comprised CD4+ T cells from peripheral blood mononuclear cells, obtained after pregnancy. These receptors all come from a female donor in good health, enrolled as a control in a pregnancy study.

The genes are TRBV19 and TRBJ1-2; 7 bases line up with TRBD1. Germline loops: CDR1 LNHDA, CDR2 SQIVND (reference sequence). The junction had 9 bases not matched to a gene; V was cut back by 1 base and J by 7 bases. The CDR3 consists of 15 residues. The CDR3: CASSIVDRAGGGYTF. The CDR3 DNA reads as TGTGCCAGTAGTATAGTCGACAGGGCTGGTGGTGGCTACACCTTC.

This clone was detected only once. DNA of the CDR3: TGTGCCACCAGCAGAGAGGACAGGGGGAACACTGAAGCTTTCTTT. Translating gives CATSREDRGNTEAFF. V is TRBV15 and J is TRBJ1-1; TRBD1 aligns across 9 bases. V was clipped by 0 bases and J by 1 base; unmatched bases: 0. Germline loops: CDR1 LNHNV, CDR2 YYDKDF (reference sequence). The CDR3 is 15 residues long.

The V and J genes are TRBV27 and TRBJ1-1, with 9 bases that match TRBD1. This CDR3 has 15 amino acids. J was trimmed by 5 bases and V by 5 bases; bases with no gene match: 9. Germline lookup yields CDR1 MNHEY and CDR2 SMNVEV (reference sequence). The DNA of the CDR3 is TGTGCCAGCAGTAAACCGGGACAGGGTATGACTGAAGCTTTCTTT. It translates to CASSKPGQGMTEAFF.

The V call is TRBV6-6, the J call TRBJ1-4, with 7 nucleotides matching TRBD1. The germline CDR1 and CDR2 sequences are MNHNY and SVGAGI (reference sequence). This CDR3 contains 16 residues. V lost 5 bases to trimming and J lost 4 bases; unmatched junction nucleotides: 10. The CDR3 here is CASSPLPGTDNEKLFF. The CDR3 coding sequence is TGTGCCAGCAGTCCCCTTCCCGGGACAGATAATGAAAAACTGTTTTTT.

This clone was observed a single time. The chain joins TRBV11-3 to TRBJ2-6; TRBD1 might be the D (6 bases). This CDR3 has 17 residues. Germline V gene sequence: CDR1 SGHNT, CDR2 YENEEA. V dropped 5 bases and J dropped 1 base, with 15 bases sitting between them. The CDR3 bases are TGTGCCAGCAGCCCTCGGACAGTTTCATCTGGGGCCAACGTCCTGACTTTC. Residues: CASSPRTVSSGANVLTF.